This entry describes one T cell receptor beta chain. Its antigen remains undetermined. The record has no base qualities; no much larger clone is one base away. The source of the sample is a study of blood T cell repertoires in COVID-19 (dated by TCRdb to 2019 to 2021). Study-level background: Samples from collaborators originated in the United States, Italy and Spain and spanned both the acute and convalescent phases of COVID-19. The repertoires were made available in a free public database intended to serve as a resource for research on the immune response to SARS-CoV-2. Subjects who had been exposed to COVID-19, were actively infected with it, or had recovered from it provided the deeply sampled blood TCRbeta repertoires that made up the dataset. Samples were obtained from the ongoing ImmuneRACE study (first 160 participants) and from 1,254 subjects provided by 6 global collaborators. Where available, HLA class I and class II types were taken from metadata supplied by the sample provider and were not determined by assay-based typing. The prospective study material was composed of cDNA or gDNA derived from T cells, B-cell-depleted T cells, or PBMCs. The sample metadata nearly always contained a de-identified subject ID, COVID-19 status, age in years and sex. What the study reported, not specific to this receptor: The amount of clinical and demographic metadata varied by source and participant and was provided uncurated.

The collaborating institutions used their own protocols to collect whole blood in K2EDTA tubes. For TCRbeta analysis, collaborator samples were shipped as frozen whole blood, as isolated PBMCs, or as DNA extracted from either sample type. The CDR3 runs 19 amino acids, cysteine and phenylalanine included. Of the read, only the CDR3 DNA is kept; its 57 bases are in frame from base 1. V has 0 bases trimmed and J has 0 bases trimmed; junction bases matching no gene number 7. CDR1 SNHLY and CDR2 FYNNEI are derived from the germline V gene. The immunoSEQ Assay, a bias-controlled multiplex PCR, was used to amplify TCRbeta CDR3 regions from genomic DNA. Per the source publication's procedure: Nucleated cell counts per sample were estimated from amplification of reference gene primers within the assay. Sequence reads were collapsed and filtered to measure the absolute abundance of every unique TCRbeta CDR3 rearrangement. Productive Simpson clonality was computed per sample as the square root of Simpson's diversity index over productive rearrangements. Here the immuneACCESS table is served through TCRdb, limited to in-frame sequences with V and J called. Missing clones are a known gap in these copies; in checked studies unresolved V genes cover under half, and the rest lacks a known reason. V and J calls and clone size are given by that table; D and trimming were obtained from the DNA. The sample table holds about 100,000 clones, of which roughly 79% were seen once. The top ten clonotypes cover 9.5% to 13% of the sample.

This TCR was sampled from a woman between 70 and 85 years old with acute or convalescent COVID-19. This sequence uses TRBV2 and TRBJ2-4; 11 bases in between match TRBD2. The sample taken for sequencing was peripheral blood. The CDR3 is CASSEAPLAGGLAKNIQYF. The nucleotides read TGTGCCAGCAGTGAAGCCCCCCTAGCGGGGGGACTAGCCAAAAACATTCAGTACTTC.